Sequencing of this T cell receptor beta chain was carried out in a study of OX40 agonist ivuxolimab in advanced cancers. Study-wide points: Average numbers of expanded clones were greater in CD8+ T cells than in CD4+. With doses of 0.1 to 3.0 mg/kg, CD4+ and CD8+ blood T cells had undergone clonal expansion by week 6. Antigens targeted by the expanded peripheral T cells were not determined.

About this clone itself: Its target is unknown.

CDR3 length: 11 amino acids. V was pared by 5 bases and J by 12 bases, with 16 bases between. The germline V gene has CDR1 GTSNPN and CDR2 SVGIG (reference sequence). Sequenced by immunoSEQ multiplex PCR; TCRdb stores in-frame clones only, minus some. The data show around 120,000 clones, approximately 92% seen once. The chain couples TRBV30 to TRBJ1-1; D gene uncertain. The specimen comprised CD4+ or CD8+ T cells sorted from blood, sampled in a trial of the OX40 agonist ivuxolimab. The receptor's source is an adult with an advanced solid tumor such as melanoma, head and neck, liver or kidney cancer. The chain's CDR3 is CAWWNPRGTFF. DNA for the CDR3: TGTGCCTGGTGGAACCCCCGCGGAACTTTCTTT.